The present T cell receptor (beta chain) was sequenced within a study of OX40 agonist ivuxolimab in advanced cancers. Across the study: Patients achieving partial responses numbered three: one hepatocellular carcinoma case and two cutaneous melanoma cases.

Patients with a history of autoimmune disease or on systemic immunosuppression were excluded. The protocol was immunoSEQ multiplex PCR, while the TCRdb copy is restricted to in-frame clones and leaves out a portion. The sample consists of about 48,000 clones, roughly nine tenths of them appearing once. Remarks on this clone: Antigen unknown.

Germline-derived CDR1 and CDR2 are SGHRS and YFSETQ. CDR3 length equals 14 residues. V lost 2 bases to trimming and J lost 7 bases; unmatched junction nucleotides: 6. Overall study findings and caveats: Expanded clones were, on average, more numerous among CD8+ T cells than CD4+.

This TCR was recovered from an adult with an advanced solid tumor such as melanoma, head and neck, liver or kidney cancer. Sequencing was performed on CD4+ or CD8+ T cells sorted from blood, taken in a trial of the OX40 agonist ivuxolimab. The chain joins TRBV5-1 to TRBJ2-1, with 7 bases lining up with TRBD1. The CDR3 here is CASSFETGWNEQFF. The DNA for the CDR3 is TGCGCCAGCAGCTTCGAGACAGGGTGGAATGAGCAGTTCTTC.